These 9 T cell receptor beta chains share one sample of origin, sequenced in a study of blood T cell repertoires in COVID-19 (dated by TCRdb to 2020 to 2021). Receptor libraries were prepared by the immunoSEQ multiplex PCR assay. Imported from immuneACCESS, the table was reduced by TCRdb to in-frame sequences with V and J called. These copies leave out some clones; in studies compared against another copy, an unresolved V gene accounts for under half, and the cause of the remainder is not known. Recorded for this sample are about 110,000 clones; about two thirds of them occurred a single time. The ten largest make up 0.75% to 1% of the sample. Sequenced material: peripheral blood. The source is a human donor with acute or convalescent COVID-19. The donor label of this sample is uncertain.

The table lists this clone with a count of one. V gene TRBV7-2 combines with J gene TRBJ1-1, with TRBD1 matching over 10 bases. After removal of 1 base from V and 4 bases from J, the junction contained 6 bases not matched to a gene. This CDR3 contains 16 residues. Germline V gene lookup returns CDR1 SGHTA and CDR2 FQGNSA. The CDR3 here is CASSLGDRGYGTEAFF. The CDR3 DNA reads TGTGCCAGCAGCTTAGGGGACAGGGGTTACGGCACTGAAGCTTTCTTT.

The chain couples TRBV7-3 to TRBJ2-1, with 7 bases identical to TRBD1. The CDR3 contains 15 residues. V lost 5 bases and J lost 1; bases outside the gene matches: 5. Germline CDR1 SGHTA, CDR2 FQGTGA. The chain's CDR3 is CASSTDRASYNEQFF. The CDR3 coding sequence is TGTGCCAGCAGCACCGACAGGGCTTCCTACAATGAGCAGTTCTTC.

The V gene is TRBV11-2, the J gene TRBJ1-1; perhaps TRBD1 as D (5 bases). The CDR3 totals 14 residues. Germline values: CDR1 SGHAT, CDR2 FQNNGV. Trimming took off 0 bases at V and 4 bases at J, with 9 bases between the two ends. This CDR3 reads CASSLERGSTEAFF. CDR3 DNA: TGTGCCAGCAGCTTAGAGCGGGGCTCCACTGAAGCTTTCTTT.

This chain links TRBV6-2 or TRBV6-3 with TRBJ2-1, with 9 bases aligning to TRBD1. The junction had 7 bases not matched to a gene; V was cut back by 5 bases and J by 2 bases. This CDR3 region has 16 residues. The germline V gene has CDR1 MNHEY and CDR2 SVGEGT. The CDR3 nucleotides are TGTGCCAGCAGTACACCGGGACAGGGAGCCTACAATGAGCAGTTCTTC. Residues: CASSTPGQGAYNEQFF.

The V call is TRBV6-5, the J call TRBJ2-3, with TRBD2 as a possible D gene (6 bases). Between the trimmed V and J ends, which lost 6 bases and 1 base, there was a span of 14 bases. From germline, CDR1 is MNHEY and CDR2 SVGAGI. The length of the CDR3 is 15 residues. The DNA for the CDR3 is TGTGCCAGCAGCTTTCGGGACTGTCGCACAGATACGCAGTATTTT. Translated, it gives CASSFRDCRTDTQYF.

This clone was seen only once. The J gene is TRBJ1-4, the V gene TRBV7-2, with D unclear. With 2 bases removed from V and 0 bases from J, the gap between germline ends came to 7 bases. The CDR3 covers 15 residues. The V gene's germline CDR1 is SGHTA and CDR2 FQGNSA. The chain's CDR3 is CASSLSGSTNEKLFF. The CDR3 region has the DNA TGTGCCAGCAGCTTAAGCGGGTCAACTAATGAAAAACTGTTTTTT.

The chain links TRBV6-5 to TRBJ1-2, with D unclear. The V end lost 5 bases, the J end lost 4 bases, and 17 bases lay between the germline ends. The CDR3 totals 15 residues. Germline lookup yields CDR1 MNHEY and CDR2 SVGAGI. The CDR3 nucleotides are TGTGCCAGCAGTCTCCAGATTCCCAACGCCTATGGCTACACCTTC. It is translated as CASSLQIPNAYGYTF.

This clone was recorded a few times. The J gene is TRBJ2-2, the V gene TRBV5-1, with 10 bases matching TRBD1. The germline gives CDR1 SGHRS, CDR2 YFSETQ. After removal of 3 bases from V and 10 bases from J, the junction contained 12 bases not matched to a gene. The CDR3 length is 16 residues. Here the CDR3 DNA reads TGCGCCAGCAGCTCGGGACAGGGGCTCGGGTCGGTGGAGCTGTTTTTT. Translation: CASSSGQGLGSVELFF.

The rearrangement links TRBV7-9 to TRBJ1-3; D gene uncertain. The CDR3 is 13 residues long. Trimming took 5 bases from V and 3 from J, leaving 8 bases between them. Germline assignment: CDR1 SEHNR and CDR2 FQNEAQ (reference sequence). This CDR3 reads CASSANSGNTIYF. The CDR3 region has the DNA TGTGCCAGCAGCGCAAACAGTGGAAACACCATATATTTT.